Listed here are 4 T cell receptor beta chains from one sample, sequenced in a study of OX40 agonist ivuxolimab in advanced cancers. Clones were sequenced by immunoSEQ multiplex PCR, and TCRdb holds only the in-frame ones, with some missing. The data contain tens of thousands of clones, more than 70% of them singletons. The starting material was CD4+ or CD8+ T cells sorted from blood, obtained in a trial of the OX40 agonist ivuxolimab. The origin of the receptors is an adult with an advanced solid tumor such as melanoma, head and neck, liver or kidney cancer.

The V and J genes are TRBV30 and TRBJ1-1; no reliable D call. Trimming shortened V by 6 bases and J by 1 base, and 12 bases separated the two germline ends. The CDR3 sequence is 13 residues long. From germline, CDR1 is GTSNPN and CDR2 SVGIG (reference sequence). The CDR3 region is CACRGQPNTEAFF. The CDR3 bases are TGTGCCTGTAGAGGTCAGCCGAACACTGAAGCTTTCTTT.

The V and J genes are TRBV29-1 and TRBJ2-4; D is possibly TRBD1 (5 bases). V dropped 5 bases and J dropped 0 bases, with 8 bases sitting between them. The CDR3 totals 13 residues. Germline CDR1 SQVTM, CDR2 ANQGSEA. For the CDR3, the DNA is TGCAGCGTTCCTGGGGCAGCCAAAAACATTCAGTACTTC. As protein: CSVPGAAKNIQYF.

The chain links TRBV19 to TRBJ2-3; D not resolved. Trimming took 1 base from V and 1 from J, leaving 9 bases between them. The CDR3 sequence is 15 residues long. The germline V gene encodes CDR1 LNHDA and CDR2 SQIVND (reference sequence). The CDR3: CASSIAAIRTDTQYF. CDR3 nucleotides: TGTGCCAGTAGTATAGCGGCAATCCGCACAGATACGCAGTATTTT.

This clone was observed once. The chain uses TRBV21-1 and TRBJ1-5; TRBD1, the table's D call, was not compared with the DNA. TRBV21-1 is a known pseudogene. CDR3 length: 14 amino acids. Here the CDR3 DNA reads TGTGCCAGCAGTAAGCAGGGATGGAATCAGCCCCAGCATTTT. Its translation: CASSKQGWNQPQHF.